This TCR beta chain stems from a study of early T cells in non-severe SARS-CoV-2 infection. Across the study: Unsorted whole-blood RNA was sequenced in bulk, leaving chains unpaired.

Only a few counts were recorded for this clonotype. Unique molecular identifiers were affixed to single, distinct cDNA molecules. One entry per CDR3 protein results from TCRdb running MiXCR on the 5' RACE reads. The sample consists of over 50,000 distinct CDR3 sequences, 7.5% to 10% of them appearing once. This TCR derives from an adult who was a healthcare worker with PCR-confirmed SARS-CoV-2 infection or an uninfected control (not recorded which). Sequenced sample: whole blood.

This chain's CDR3 is CASARDGRQVMNTEAFF. CDR3 DNA sequence: TGTGCCAGCGCGAGGGACGGCCGTCAAGTCATGAACACTGAAGCTTTCTTT. The chain links TRBV18 to TRBJ1-1, with D tentatively TRBD1 (5 bases). The CDR3 has 17 residues. Germline assignment: CDR1 KGHSH and CDR2 LQKENI. V dropped 8 bases and J dropped 0 bases, with 22 bases sitting between them.